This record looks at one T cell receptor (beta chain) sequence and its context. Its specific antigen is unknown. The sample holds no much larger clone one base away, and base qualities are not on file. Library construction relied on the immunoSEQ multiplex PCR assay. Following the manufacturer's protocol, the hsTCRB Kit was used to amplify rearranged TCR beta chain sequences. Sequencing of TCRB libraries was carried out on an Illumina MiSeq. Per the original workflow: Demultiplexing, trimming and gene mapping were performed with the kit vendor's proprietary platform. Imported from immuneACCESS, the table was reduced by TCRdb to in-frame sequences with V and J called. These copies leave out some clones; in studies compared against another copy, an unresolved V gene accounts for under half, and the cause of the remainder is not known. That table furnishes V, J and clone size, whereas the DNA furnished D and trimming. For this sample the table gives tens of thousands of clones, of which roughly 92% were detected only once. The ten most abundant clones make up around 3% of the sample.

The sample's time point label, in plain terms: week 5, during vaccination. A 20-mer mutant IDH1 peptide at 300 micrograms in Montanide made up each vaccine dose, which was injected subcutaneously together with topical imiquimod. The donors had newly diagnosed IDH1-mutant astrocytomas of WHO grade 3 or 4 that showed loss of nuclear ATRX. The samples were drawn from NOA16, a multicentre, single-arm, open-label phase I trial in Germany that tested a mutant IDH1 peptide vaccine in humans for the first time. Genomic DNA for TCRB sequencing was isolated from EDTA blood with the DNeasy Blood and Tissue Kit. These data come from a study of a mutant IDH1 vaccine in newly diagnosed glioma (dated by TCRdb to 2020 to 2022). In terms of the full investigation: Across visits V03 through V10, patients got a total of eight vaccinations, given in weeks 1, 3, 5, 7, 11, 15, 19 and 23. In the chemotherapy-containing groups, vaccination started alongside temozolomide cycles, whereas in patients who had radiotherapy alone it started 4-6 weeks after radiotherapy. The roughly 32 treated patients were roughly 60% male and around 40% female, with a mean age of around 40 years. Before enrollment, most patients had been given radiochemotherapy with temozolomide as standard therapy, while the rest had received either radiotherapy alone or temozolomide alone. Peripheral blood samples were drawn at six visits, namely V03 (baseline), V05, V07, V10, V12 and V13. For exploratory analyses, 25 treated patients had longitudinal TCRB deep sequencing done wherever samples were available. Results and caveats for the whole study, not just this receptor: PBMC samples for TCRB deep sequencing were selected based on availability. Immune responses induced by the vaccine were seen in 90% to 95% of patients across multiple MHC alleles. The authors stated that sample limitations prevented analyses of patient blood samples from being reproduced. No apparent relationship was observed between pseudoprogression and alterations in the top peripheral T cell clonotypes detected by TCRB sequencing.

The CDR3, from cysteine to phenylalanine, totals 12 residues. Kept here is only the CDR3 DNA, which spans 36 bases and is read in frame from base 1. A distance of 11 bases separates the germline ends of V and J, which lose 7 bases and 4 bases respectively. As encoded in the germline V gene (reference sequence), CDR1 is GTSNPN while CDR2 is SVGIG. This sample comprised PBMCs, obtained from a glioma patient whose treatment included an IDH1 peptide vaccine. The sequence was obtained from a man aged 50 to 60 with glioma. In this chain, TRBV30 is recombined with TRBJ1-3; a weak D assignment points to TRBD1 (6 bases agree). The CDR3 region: CASAGGGNTIYF. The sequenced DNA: TGTGCCTCCGCCGGGGGCGGAAACACCATATATTTT.